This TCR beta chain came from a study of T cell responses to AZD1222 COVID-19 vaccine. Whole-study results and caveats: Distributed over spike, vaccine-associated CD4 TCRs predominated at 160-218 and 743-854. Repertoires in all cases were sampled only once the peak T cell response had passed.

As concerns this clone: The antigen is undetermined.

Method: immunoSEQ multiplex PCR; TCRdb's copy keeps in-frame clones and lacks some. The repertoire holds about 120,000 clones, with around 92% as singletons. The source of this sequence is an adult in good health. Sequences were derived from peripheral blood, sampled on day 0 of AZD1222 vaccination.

CDR3: CASSGRYTDTQYF. DNA for the CDR3: TGTGCCAGCAGCGGACGCTACACAGATACGCAGTATTTT. J is TRBJ2-3 and V is TRBV9; unclear D gene. V lost 3 bases to trimming and J lost 2 bases, with 7 bases between them. Germline lookup yields CDR1 SGDLS and CDR2 YYNGEE. The length of the CDR3 is 13 residues.